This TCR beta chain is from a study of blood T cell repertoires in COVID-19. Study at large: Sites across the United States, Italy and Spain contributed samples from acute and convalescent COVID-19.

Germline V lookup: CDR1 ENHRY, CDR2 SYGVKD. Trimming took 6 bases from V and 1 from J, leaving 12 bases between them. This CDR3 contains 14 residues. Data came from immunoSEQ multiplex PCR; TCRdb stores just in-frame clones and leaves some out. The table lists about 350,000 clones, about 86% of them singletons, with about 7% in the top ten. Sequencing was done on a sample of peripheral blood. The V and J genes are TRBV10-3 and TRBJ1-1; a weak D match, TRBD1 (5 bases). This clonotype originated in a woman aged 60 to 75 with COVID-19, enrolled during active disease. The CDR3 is CAIREGRANTEAFF. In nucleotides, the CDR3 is TGTGCCATCAGAGAGGGCAGGGCGAACACTGAAGCTTTCTTT.